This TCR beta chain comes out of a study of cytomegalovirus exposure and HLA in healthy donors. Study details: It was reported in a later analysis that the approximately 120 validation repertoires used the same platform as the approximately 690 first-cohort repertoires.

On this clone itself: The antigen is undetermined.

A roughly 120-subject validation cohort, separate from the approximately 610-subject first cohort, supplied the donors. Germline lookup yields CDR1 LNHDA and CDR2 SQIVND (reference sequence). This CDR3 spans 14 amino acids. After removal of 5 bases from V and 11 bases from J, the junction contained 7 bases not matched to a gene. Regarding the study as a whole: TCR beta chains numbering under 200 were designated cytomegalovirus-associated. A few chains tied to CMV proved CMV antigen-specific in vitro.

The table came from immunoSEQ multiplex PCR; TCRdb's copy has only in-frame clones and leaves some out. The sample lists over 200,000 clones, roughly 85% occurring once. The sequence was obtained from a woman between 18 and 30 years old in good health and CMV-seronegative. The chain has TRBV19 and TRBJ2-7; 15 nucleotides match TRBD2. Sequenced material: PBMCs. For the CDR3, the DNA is TGTGCCAGTAGTGGAGGACTAGCGGGAGGGCCTGAGTACTTC. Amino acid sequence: CASSGGLAGGPEYF.